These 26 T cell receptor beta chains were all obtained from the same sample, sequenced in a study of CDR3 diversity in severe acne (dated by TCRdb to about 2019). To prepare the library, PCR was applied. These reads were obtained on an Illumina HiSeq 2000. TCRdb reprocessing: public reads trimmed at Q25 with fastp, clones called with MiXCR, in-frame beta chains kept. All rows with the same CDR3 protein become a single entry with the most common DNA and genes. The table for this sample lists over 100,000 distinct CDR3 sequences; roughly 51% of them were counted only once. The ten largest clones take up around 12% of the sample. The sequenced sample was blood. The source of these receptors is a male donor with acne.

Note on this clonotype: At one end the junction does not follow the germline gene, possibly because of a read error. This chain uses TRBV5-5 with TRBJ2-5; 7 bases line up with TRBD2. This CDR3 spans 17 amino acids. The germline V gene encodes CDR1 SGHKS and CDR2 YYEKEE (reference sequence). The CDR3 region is CASSWAPRSGTKETQYF. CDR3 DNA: TGCGCCAGCAGCTGGGCACCCAGGAGCGGGACTAAAGAGACCCAGTACTTC.

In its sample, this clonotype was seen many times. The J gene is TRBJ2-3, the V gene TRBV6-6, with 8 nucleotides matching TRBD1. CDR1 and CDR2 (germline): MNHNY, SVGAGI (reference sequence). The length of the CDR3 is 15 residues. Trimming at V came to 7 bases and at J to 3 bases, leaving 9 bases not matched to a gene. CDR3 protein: CASTDRGQGTDTQYF. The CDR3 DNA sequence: TGTGCCAGCACCGACAGAGGACAGGGAACAGATACGCAGTATTTT.

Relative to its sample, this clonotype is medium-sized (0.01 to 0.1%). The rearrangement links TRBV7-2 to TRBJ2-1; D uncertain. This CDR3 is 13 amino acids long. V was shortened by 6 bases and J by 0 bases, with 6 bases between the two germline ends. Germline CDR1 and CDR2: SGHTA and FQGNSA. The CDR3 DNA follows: TGTGCCAGCAGTAGGACCTCCTACAATGAGCAGTTCTTC. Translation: CASSRTSYNEQFF.

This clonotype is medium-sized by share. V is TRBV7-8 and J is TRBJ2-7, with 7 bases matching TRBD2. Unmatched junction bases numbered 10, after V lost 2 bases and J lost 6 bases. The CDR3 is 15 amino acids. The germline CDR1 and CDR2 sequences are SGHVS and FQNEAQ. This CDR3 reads CASSLTGGSPLEQYF. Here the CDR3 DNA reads TGTGCCAGCAGCTTAACGGGCGGGAGTCCTCTCGAGCAGTACTTC.

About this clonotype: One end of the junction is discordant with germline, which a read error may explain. CDR3 residues: CSARDVTSGSRYEQYF. The CDR3 nucleotides read TGCAGTGCCAGAGATGTAACTAGCGGTAGTAGGTACGAGCAGTACTTC. V and J are TRBV20-1 and TRBJ2-7; 8 nucleotides agree with TRBD2. The CDR3 runs 16 residues. Germline CDR1 is DFQATT and CDR2 is SNEGSKA (reference sequence).

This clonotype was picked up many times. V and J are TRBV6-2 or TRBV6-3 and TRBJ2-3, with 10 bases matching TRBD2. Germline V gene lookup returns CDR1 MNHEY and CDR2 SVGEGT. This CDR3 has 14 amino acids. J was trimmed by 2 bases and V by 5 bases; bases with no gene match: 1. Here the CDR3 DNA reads TGTGCCAGCAGTGGACTAGCGGCCACAGATACGCAGTATTTT. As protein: CASSGLAATDTQYF.

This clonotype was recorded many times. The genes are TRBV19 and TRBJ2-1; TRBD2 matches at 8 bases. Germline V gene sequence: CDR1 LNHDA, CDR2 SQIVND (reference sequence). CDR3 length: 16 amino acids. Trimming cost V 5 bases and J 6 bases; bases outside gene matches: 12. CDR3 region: CASSLPRGGRPNEQFF. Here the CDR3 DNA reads TGTGCCAGTAGTTTGCCAAGGGGCGGGAGGCCCAATGAGCAGTTCTTC.

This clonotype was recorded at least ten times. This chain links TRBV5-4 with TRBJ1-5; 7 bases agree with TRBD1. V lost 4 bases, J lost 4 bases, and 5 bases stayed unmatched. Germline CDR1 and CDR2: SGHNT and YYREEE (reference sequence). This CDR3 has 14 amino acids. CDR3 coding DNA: TGTGCCAGCAGCGTCGACAGGGCGAATCAGCCCCAGCATTTT. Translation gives CASSVDRANQPQHF.

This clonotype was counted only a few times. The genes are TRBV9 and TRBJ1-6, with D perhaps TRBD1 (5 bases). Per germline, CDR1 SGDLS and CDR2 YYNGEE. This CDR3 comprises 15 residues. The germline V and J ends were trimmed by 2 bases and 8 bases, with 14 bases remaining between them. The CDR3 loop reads CASSVGVVGDSPLHF. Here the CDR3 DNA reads TGTGCCAGCAGCGTTGGAGTGGTGGGGGATTCACCCCTCCACTTT.

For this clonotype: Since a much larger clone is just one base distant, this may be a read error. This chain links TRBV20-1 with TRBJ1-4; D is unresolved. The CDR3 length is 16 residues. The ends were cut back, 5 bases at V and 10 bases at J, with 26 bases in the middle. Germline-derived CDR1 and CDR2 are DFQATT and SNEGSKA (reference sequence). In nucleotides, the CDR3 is TGCAGTGCTGGACCCCTCCAAAAGGACGTCTATGGAAAACTGTTTTTT. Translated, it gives CSAGPLQKDVYGKLFF.

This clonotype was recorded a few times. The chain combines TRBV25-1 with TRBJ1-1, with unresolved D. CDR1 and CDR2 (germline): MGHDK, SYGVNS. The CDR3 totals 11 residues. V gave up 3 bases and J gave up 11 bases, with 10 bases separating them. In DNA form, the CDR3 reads TGTGCCAGCAGTGAGGAGGAATTGGCTTTCTTT. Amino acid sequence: CASSEEELAFF.

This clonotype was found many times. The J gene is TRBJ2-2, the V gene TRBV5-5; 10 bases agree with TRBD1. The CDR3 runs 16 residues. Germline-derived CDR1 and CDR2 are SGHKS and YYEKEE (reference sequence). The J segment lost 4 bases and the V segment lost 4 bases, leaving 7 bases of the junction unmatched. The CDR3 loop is CASSGDRGLGTGELFF. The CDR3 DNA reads TGTGCCAGCAGCGGAGACAGGGGGCTCGGCACCGGGGAGCTGTTTTTT.

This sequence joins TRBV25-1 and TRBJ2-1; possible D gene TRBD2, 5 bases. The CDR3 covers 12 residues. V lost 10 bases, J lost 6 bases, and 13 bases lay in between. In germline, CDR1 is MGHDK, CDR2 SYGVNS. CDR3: CATLTTFNEQFF. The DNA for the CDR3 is TGTGCCACCTTGACTACCTTCAATGAGCAGTTCTTC.

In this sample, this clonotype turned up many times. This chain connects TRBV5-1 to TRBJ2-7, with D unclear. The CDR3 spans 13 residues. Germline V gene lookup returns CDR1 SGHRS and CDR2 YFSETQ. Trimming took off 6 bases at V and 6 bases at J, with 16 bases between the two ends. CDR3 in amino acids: CASTARWVCEQYV. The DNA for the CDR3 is TGCGCCAGCACTGCCCGGTGGGTGTGCGAGCAGTACGTC.

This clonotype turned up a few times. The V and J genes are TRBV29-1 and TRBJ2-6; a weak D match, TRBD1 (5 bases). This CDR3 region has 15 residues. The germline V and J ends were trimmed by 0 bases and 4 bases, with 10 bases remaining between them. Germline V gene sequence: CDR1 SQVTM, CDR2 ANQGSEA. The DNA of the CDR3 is TGCAGCGTTGAAGAACGCAGGGCCGGGGCCAACGTCCTGACTTTC. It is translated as CSVEERRAGANVLTF.

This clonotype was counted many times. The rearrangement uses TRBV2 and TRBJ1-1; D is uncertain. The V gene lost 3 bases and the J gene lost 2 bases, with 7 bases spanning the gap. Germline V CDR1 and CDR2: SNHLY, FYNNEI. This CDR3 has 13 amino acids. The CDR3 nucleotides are TGTGCCAGCAGTGAGTTGGTAAACACTGAAGCTTTCTTT. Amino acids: CASSELVNTEAFF.

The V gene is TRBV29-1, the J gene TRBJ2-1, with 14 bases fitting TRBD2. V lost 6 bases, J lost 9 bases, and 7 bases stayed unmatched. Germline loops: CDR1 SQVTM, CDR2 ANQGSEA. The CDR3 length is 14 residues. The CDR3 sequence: CSVGTSGSLGEQFF. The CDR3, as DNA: TGCAGCGTGGGGACTAGCGGGAGTTTGGGTGAGCAGTTCTTC.

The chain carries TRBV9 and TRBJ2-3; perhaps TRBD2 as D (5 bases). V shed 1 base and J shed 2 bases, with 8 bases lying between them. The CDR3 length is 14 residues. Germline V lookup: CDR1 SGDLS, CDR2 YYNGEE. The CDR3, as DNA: TGTGCCAGCAGCGTACTAGCTGACACAGATACGCAGTATTTT. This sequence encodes CASSVLADTDTQYF.

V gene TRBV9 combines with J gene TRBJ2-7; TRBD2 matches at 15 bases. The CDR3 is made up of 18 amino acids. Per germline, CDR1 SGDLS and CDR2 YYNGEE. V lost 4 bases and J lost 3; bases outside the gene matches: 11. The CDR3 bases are TGTGCCAGCAGCTCCGGACTAGCGGGAGGGCCACCCCTCTACGAGCAGTACTTC. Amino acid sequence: CASSSGLAGGPPLYEQYF. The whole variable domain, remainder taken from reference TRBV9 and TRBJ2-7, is DSGVTQTPKHLITATGQRVTLRCSPRSGDLSVYWYQQSLDQGLQFLIQYYNGEERAKGNILERFSAQQFPDLHSELNLSSLELGDSALYFCASSSGLAGGPPLYEQYFGPGTRLTVT.

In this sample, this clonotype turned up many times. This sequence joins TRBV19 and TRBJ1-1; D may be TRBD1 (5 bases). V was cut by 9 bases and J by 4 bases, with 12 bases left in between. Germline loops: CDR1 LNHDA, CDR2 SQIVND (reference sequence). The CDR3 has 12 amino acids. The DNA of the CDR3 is TGTGCCAGCAGGGAGGCGGTCACTGAAGCTTTCTTT. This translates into CASREAVTEAFF.

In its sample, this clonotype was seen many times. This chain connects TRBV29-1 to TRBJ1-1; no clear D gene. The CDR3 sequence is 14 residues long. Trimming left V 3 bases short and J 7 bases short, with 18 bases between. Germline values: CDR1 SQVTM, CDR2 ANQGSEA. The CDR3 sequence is CSVEASGSAYEAFF. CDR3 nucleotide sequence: TGCAGCGTTGAGGCCTCCGGATCAGCCTATGAAGCTTTCTTT.

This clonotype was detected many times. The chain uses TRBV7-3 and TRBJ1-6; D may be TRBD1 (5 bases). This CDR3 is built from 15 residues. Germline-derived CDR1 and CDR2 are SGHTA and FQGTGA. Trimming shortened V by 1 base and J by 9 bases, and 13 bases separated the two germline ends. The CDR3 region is CASSLKWDGTSPLHF. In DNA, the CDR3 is TGTGCCAGCAGCTTAAAATGGGACGGGACTTCACCCCTCCACTTT.

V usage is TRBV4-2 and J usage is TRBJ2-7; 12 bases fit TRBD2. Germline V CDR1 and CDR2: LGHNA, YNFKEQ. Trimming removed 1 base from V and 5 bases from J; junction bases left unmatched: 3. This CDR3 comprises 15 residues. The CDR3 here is CASSQGLAGVDEQYF. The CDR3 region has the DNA TGTGCCAGCAGCCAAGGACTAGCGGGAGTCGACGAGCAGTACTTC.

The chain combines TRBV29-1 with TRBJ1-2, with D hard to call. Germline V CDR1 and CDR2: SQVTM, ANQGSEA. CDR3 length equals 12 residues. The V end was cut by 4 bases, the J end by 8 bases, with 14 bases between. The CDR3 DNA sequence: TGCAGCGTTGCGGGGAGGACGGGCGGCTACACCTTC. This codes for CSVAGRTGGYTF.

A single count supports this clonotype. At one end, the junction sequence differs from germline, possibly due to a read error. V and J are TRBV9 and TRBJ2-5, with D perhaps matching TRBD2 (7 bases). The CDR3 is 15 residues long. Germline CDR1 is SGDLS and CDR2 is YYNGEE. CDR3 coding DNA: TGTGTCAGCAGCTTAGCCCGCGGGGGCCGGGAGACCCAGTACTTC. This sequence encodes CVSSLARGGRETQYF.

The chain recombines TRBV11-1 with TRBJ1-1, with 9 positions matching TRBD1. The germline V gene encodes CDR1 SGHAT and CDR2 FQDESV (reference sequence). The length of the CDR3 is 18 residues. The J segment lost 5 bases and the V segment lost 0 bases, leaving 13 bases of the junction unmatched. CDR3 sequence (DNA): TGTGCCAGCAGCTTAGCCCTACTCAGGACAGGGGTACGGACTGAAGCTTTCTTT. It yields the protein CASSLALLRTGVRTEAFF.